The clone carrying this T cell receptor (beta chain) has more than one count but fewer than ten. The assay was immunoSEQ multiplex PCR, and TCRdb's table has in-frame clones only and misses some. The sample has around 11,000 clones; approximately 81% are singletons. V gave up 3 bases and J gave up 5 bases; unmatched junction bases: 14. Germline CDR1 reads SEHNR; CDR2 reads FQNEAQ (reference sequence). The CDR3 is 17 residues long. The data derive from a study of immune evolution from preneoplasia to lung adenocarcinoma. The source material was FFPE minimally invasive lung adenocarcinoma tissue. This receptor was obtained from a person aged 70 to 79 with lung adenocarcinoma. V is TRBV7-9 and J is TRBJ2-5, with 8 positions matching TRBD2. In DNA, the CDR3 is TGTGCCAGCAGCTTGCAGGCGGGGGGCCGTCGGTGGGAGACCCAGTACTTC. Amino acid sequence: CASSLQAGGRRWETQYF.